The 4 T cell receptor beta chains listed next were all sequenced from one sample in a study of blood T cell repertoires in COVID-19. Clones were read by immunoSEQ multiplex PCR, and TCRdb kept only the in-frame ones, dropping some. The table shows some 250,000 clones, with 84% occurring only once. The sequenced sample was peripheral blood. Every receptor here comes from a man in his fifties or sixties with acute or convalescent COVID-19.

V and J are TRBV10-3 and TRBJ2-1; possibly TRBD1 for D (5 bases). CDR1 ENHRY and CDR2 SYGVKD come from the germline V gene. This CDR3 region has 13 residues. Trimming removed 0 bases at V and 11 bases at J, with 11 bases between. CDR3 in DNA: TGTGCCATCAGTGAGTCGATAAGGACACAGCAGTTCTTC. It encodes CAISESIRTQQFF.

This clone appeared once. The rearrangement links TRBV30 to TRBJ2-4; 7 bases match TRBD2. Losses at the gene ends were 1 base for V and 1 base for J; bases not matched to a gene: 1. The CDR3 spans 14 residues. Germline CDR1 is GTSNPN and CDR2 is SVGIG (reference sequence). DNA for the CDR3: TGTGCCTGGAGTGAGACTAGCGCCAAAAACATTCAGTACTTC. It encodes CAWSETSAKNIQYF.

The V and J genes are TRBV28 and TRBJ1-3, with 10 positions matching TRBD1. CDR1 MDHEN and CDR2 SYDVKM come from the germline V gene. V lost 6 bases, J lost 4 bases, and 6 bases stayed unmatched. This CDR3 comprises 15 residues. CDR3 bases: TGTGCCAGCAGGGGACAGGGGACGCTAGGAAACACCATATATTTT. Encoded protein: CASRGQGTLGNTIYF.

The chain combines TRBV18 with TRBJ2-4, with 11 positions matching TRBD2. The germline gives CDR1 KGHSH, CDR2 LQKENI. V was clipped by 1 base and J by 1 base; unmatched bases: 3. The CDR3 runs to 17 residues. In nucleotides, the CDR3 is TGTGCCAGCTCACCACTCCTAGCGGGAGGCGCCAAAAACATTCAGTACTTC. Protein product: CASSPLLAGGAKNIQYF.